Presented here are 8 T cell receptor beta chains from one specimen sequenced in a study of control samples from healthy donors and cancer patients. Data came from immunoSEQ multiplex PCR; TCRdb stores just in-frame clones and leaves some out. Of around 120,000 clones listed, over 90% were seen once; the top ten hold 2.6%. The specimen was blood. The receptors derive from a man aged 30 to 39 in good health.

This clone has a single count. The chain recombines TRBV27 with TRBJ1-1, with no clear D. Germline V gene sequence: CDR1 MNHEY, CDR2 SMNVEV (reference sequence). Deletions cut 4 bases from V and 1 base from J, with 19 bases between. There are 17 residues in the CDR3. Here the CDR3 DNA reads TGTGCCAGCAGTTATACTTCTAGAGGACGGGGGAACACTGAAGCTTTCTTT. Translation gives CASSYTSRGRGNTEAFF.

The CDR3, as DNA: TGTGCCAGCAGCGGCATGGGTGGAATCGAGCAAGGCTACACCTTC. The encoded protein is CASSGMGGIEQGYTF. The chain links TRBV4-2 to TRBJ1-2; no clear D. CDR1 LGHNA and CDR2 YNFKEQ come from the germline V gene. V shed 5 bases and J shed 8 bases, with 21 bases lying between them. This CDR3 is built from 15 residues.

The chain combines TRBV4-2 with TRBJ1-2, with TRBD1 matching over 10 bases. With V trimmed by 0 bases and J by 2 bases, 3 bases remained unmatched. Per the germline V gene, CDR1 is LGHNA and CDR2 is YNFKEQ. This CDR3 is 16 amino acids long. The CDR3 is CASSQDKGQGNYGYTF. CDR3 DNA: TGTGCCAGCAGCCAAGATAAGGGACAGGGGAACTATGGCTACACCTTC.

This clone was seen only a few times. Distinct nucleotide sequences in the sample also encode this CDR3. The chain joins TRBV2 to TRBJ2-5; no firm D call. The V end was cut by 7 bases, the J end by 2 bases, with 5 bases between. The CDR3 is 11 amino acids. The V gene's germline CDR1 is SNHLY and CDR2 FYNNEI. The chain's CDR3 is CASKLQETQYF. The CDR3 coding sequence is TGTGCCAGCAAGCTACAAGAGACCCAGTACTTC.

This clone has just one count. DNA of the CDR3: TGTGCCAGCAGCTCGATTCACCGGGAAAAACTGTTTTTT. Its translation: CASSSIHREKLFF. The chain recombines TRBV7-9 with TRBJ1-4; D gene unclear. The CDR3 contains 13 residues. The germline CDR1 and CDR2 sequences are SEHNR and FQNEAQ (reference sequence). Deletions cut 4 bases from V and 8 bases from J, with 11 bases between.

The CDR3 loop reads CASSLEGFANQPQHF. The CDR3 DNA reads TGTGCCAGCAGCTTAGAGGGGTTCGCCAATCAGCCCCAGCATTTT. The chain couples TRBV11-2 to TRBJ1-5, with unresolved D. Germline loops: CDR1 SGHAT, CDR2 FQNNGV. Trimming stripped 0 bases from V and 3 bases from J, with 9 bases between. This CDR3 is 15 amino acids long.

The chain carries TRBV7-9 and TRBJ2-7; tentative D call: TRBD1 (6 bases). Trimming left V 4 bases short and J 1 base short, with 11 bases between. CDR3 length equals 14 residues. CDR1 is SEHNR, CDR2 FQNEAQ, per germline (reference sequence). CDR3 DNA: TGTGCCAGCAGCTCAGACAGGTCGTCCTACGAGCAGTACTTC. Protein: CASSSDRSSYEQYF.

The chain joins TRBV15 to TRBJ2-7, with TRBD2 matching over 8 bases. Trimming at V came to 5 bases and at J to 4 bases, leaving 16 bases not matched to a gene. The CDR3 is 17 residues long. Germline CDR1 reads LNHNV; CDR2 reads YYDKDF (reference sequence). The CDR3 coding sequence is TGTGCCACCAGCCCTCCGGGTAGCGGGGCCCAGCAGTACGAGCAGTACTTC. Translation: CATSPPGSGAQQYEQYF.